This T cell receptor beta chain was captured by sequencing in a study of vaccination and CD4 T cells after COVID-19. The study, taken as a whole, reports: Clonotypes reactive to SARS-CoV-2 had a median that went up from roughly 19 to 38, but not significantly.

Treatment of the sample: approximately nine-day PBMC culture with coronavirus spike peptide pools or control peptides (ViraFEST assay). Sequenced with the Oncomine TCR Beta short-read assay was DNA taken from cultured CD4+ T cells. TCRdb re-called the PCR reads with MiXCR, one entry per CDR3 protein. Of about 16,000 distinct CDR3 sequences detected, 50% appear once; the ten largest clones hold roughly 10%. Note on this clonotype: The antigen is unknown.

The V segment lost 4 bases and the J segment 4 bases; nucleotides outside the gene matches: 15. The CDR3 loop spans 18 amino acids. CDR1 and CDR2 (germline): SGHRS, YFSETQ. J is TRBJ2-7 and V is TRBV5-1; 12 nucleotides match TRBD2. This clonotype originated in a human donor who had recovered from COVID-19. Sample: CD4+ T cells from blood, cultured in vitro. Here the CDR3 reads CASSPPPGTSGRHYEQYF. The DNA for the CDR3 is TGCGCCAGCAGCCCTCCCCCCGGGACTAGCGGGCGTCATTACGAGCAGTACTTC.